The present TCR beta chain was sequenced within a study of shared clonotypes between healthy human individuals. The study's findings and limits: The researchers took only blood, and tissue repertoires probably look different. An effect of sequencing depth on clonotype sharing among donors was expected.

The data were produced by immunoSEQ multiplex PCR, yet TCRdb's version contains in-frame clones alone and is incomplete. The table includes roughly 890,000 clones, over 90% detected once. On this clone: What it binds is not known.

In the naive CD8 group, cells lacked CD45RO and were positively selected for CCR7, so terminally differentiated effector memory CD45RA+ cells were left out. Donors included only healthy HIV-negative adults lacking recent acute infections or vaccinations. The receptor was isolated from a man aged 25 to 40 in good health. Specimen: naive CD8+ T cells sorted from blood.

The CDR3 reads CASSHIWGFDEKLFF. The CDR3 coding sequence is TGCGCCAGCAGCCATATTTGGGGGTTTGATGAAAAACTGTTTTTT. This chain connects TRBV4-1 to TRBJ1-4; a weak D match, TRBD1 (5 bases). Germline assignment: CDR1 MGHRA and CDR2 YSYEKL. CDR3 size: 15 residues. V lost 3 bases, J lost 6 bases, and 14 bases lay in between.